The sequence of this T cell receptor beta chain was determined in a study of Tregs in tolerant kidney transplant recipients. Notes on the study in general: No direct test of biological reproducibility was done here. Validation in larger populations is needed because few patients were studied.

Related graft donors supplied nonmyeloablative bone marrow transplants, and mixed chimerism was transient. Unstimulated regulatory T cells (CD4+CD25+CD127-), CD4+CD25- non-regulatory cells, CD4 and CD8 cells were FACS-sorted from thawed PBMCs. The method was immunoSEQ multiplex PCR; TCRdb's version includes in-frame clones alone and lacks a portion of them. Here the sample spans fewer than 60,000 clones, roughly nine tenths being singletons. The length of the CDR3 is 13 residues. Per the germline V gene, CDR1 is SGHVS and CDR2 is FQNEAQ. V was pared by 5 bases and J by 7 bases, with 15 bases between. With respect to this clone: Its antigen is unidentified.

The sample consisted of CD8+ T cells from blood (PBMCs), taken 24 months after the transplant. The chain employs TRBV7-8 and TRBJ2-7; perhaps TRBD1 as D (5 bases). This receptor was taken from a human patient who received a combined kidney and bone marrow transplant. Some T cells may have come from the graft donor. The CDR3 sequence is CASSIWGYEEQYF. CDR3 nucleotides: TGTGCCAGCAGCATTTGGGGCTATGAAGAGCAGTACTTC. The full variable domain, completed using reference TRBV7-8 and TRBJ2-7, is GAGVSQSPRYKVAKRGQDVALRCDPISGHVSLFWYQQALGQGPEFLTYFQNEAQLDKSGLPSDRFFAERPEGSVSTLKIQRTQQEDSAVYLCASSIWGYEEQYFGPGTRLTVT.